These 20 T cell receptor beta chains were sequenced from one sample in a study of blood T cell repertoires in COVID-19 (dated by TCRdb to the early 2020s). The receptor library was made with the immunoSEQ multiplex PCR assay. Drawn from immuneACCESS, this table holds only the in-frame rearrangements with V and J called that TCRdb kept. Clones are partly lost; checked studies trace under half to an unresolved V gene and leave the rest unexplained. This sample lists about 46,000 clones; approximately 80% were detected once. Just over 8.5% of the sample is taken by the ten largest. The sequenced sample was peripheral blood. These receptors were obtained from a man aged 60-69 years with acute or convalescent COVID-19.

The chain is built from TRBV5-4 and TRBJ1-2; 9 positions match TRBD1. This CDR3 is 15 amino acids long. J lost 2 bases, V lost 2 bases, and 4 bases had no gene match. Per the germline V gene, CDR1 is SGHNT and CDR2 is YYREEE (reference sequence). The CDR3 loop is CASSLQGALNYGYTF. In nucleotides, the CDR3 is TGTGCCAGCAGCTTACAGGGGGCCTTAAACTATGGCTACACCTTC.

The rearrangement joins TRBV5-4 to TRBJ2-2, with D possibly TRBD1 on 5 matching bases. The ends were cut back, 7 bases at V and 3 bases at J, with 16 bases in the middle. The CDR3 has 15 residues. From germline, CDR1 is SGHNT and CDR2 YYREEE (reference sequence). The CDR3 protein is CASGVFRVDTGELFF. The CDR3 DNA reads as TGTGCCAGCGGCGTATTCAGGGTGGACACCGGGGAGCTGTTTTTT.

The J gene is TRBJ2-2, the V gene TRBV4-1; a possible D gene is TRBD2 (6 bases). The CDR3 has 16 residues. Trimming cost V 1 base and J 1 base, with 10 bases left between them. The germline V gene encodes CDR1 MGHRA and CDR2 YSYEKL. CDR3 protein: CASSQGAGMNTGELFF. In nucleotides, the CDR3 is TGCGCCAGCAGCCAAGGGGCGGGGATGAACACCGGGGAGCTGTTTTTT.

The V gene is TRBV19, the J gene TRBJ1-4; D is possibly TRBD1 (6 bases). V was shortened by 4 bases and J by 3 bases, with 12 bases between the two germline ends. This CDR3 spans 15 amino acids. The germline V gene encodes CDR1 LNHDA and CDR2 SQIVND (reference sequence). The CDR3 DNA reads as TGTGCCAGTAGTACTCCGGGACAACCTAATGAAAAACTGTTTTTT. Amino acids: CASSTPGQPNEKLFF.

The chain uses TRBV19 and TRBJ1-5; no clear D. Germline values: CDR1 LNHDA, CDR2 SQIVND (reference sequence). The ends were cut back, 0 bases at V and 3 bases at J, with 9 bases in the middle. The CDR3 is 15 residues long. The CDR3 here is CASSIERSNNQPQHF. CDR3 bases: TGTGCCAGTAGTATAGAGAGAAGTAACAATCAGCCCCAGCATTTT.

The chain combines TRBV19 with TRBJ2-2, with 8 bases fitting TRBD1. Germline CDR1 and CDR2: LNHDA and SQIVND (reference sequence). The V segment lost 7 bases and the J segment 4 bases; nucleotides outside the gene matches: 8. This CDR3 spans 15 amino acids. In nucleotides, the CDR3 is TGTGCCAGTATCTCGGGACAGGTGGTCACCGGGGAGCTGTTTTTT. Its translation: CASISGQVVTGELFF. The whole variable domain, remainder taken from reference TRBV19 and TRBJ2-2, is DGGITQSPKYLFRKEGQNVTLSCEQNLNHDAMYWYRQDPGQGLRLIYYSQIVNDFQKGDIAEGYSVSREKKESFPLTVTSAQKNPTAFYLCASISGQVVTGELFFGEGSRLTVL.

The chain uses TRBV29-1 and TRBJ1-2; the D is unclear. Germline CDR1 and CDR2: SQVTM and ANQGSEA. V was clipped by 7 bases and J by 13 bases, with 10 bases between them. The CDR3 sequence is 8 residues long. The CDR3 protein is CSAGEGTF. The CDR3, as DNA: TGCAGCGCCGGGGAGGGCACCTTC.

This chain joins TRBV28 and TRBJ1-1; 7 positions agree with TRBD1. This CDR3 is built from 13 residues. Germline lookup yields CDR1 MDHEN and CDR2 SYDVKM. V dropped 7 bases and J dropped 1; count of bases not matched to a gene: 3. The chain's CDR3 is CASKTGWNTEAFF. CDR3 DNA sequence: TGTGCCAGCAAGACAGGGTGGAACACTGAAGCTTTCTTT.

The V gene is TRBV13, the J gene TRBJ2-5; TRBD2 might be the D (5 bases). The CDR3 sequence is 12 residues long. With 5 bases removed from V and 5 bases from J, the gap between germline ends came to 9 bases. Germline V lookup: CDR1 PRHDT, CDR2 FYEKMQ (reference sequence). The CDR3 sequence is CASSGLGETQYF. The CDR3 coding sequence is TGTGCCAGCAGCGGACTCGGGGAGACCCAGTACTTC.

The chain employs TRBV7-3 and TRBJ1-3; 7 nucleotides match TRBD1. CDR3 size: 15 residues. With 5 bases clipped from V and 4 bases from J, the junction kept 8 bases outside the gene matches. Per germline, CDR1 SGHTA and CDR2 FQGTGA. The CDR3 DNA reads as TGTGCCAGCAGCACTCAAGGGGGCTACGGAAACACCATATATTTT. Its protein product is CASSTQGGYGNTIYF.

V is TRBV5-4 and J is TRBJ2-6, with D possibly matching TRBD1 (6 bases). Germline assignment: CDR1 SGHNT and CDR2 YYREEE (reference sequence). V was cut by 6 bases and J by 4 bases, with 20 bases left in between. The CDR3 totals 17 residues. This CDR3 reads CASNQQGSSLGANVLTF. CDR3 DNA: TGTGCCAGCAATCAACAGGGCTCATCCCTAGGGGCCAACGTCCTGACTTTC.

The J gene is TRBJ2-5, the V gene TRBV7-2; 7 positions agree with TRBD1. J was trimmed by 0 bases and V by 5 bases; bases with no gene match: 6. From germline, CDR1 is SGHTA and CDR2 FQGNSA. The CDR3 runs to 15 residues. CDR3 loop: CASSPQTGYQETQYF. Written as DNA, the CDR3 is TGTGCCAGCAGCCCCCAGACAGGGTACCAAGAGACCCAGTACTTC.

V usage is TRBV19 and J usage is TRBJ1-3; D remains ambiguous. This CDR3 is 14 amino acids long. Germline CDR1 is LNHDA and CDR2 is SQIVND (reference sequence). V lost 3 bases and J lost 6, with 12 bases in between. The CDR3 here is CASSMAGKENTIYF. The CDR3 DNA is TGTGCCAGTAGTATGGCGGGAAAAGAAAACACCATATATTTT. The whole variable domain, remainder taken from reference TRBV19 and TRBJ1-3, is DGGITQSPKYLFRKEGQNVTLSCEQNLNHDAMYWYRQDPGQGLRLIYYSQIVNDFQKGDIAEGYSVSREKKESFPLTVTSAQKNPTAFYLCASSMAGKENTIYFGEGSWLTVV.

This chain uses TRBV3-1 (or the pseudogene TRBV3-2) with TRBJ2-7; the match to TRBD1 covers 9 bases. J lost 4 bases, V lost 3 bases, and 7 bases had no gene match. This CDR3 region has 15 residues. Germline CDR1 LGHDT, CDR2 YNNKEL (reference sequence). The CDR3: CASSQPGTGRYEQYF. DNA for the CDR3: TGTGCCAGCAGCCAGCCCGGGACAGGGAGATACGAGCAGTACTTC.

This clone was seen just once. The chain combines TRBV3-1 (or the pseudogene TRBV3-2) with TRBJ1-2; D perhaps matches TRBD1 (5 bases). This CDR3 is 13 amino acids long. V was trimmed by 5 bases and J by 7 bases, leaving 14 bases between them. CDR1 is LGHDT, CDR2 YNNKEL, per germline (reference sequence). CDR3 sequence: CASSVAGGIGYTF. As DNA, the CDR3 is TGTGCCAGCAGCGTAGCGGGGGGTATTGGCTACACCTTC.

The chain couples TRBV14 to TRBJ2-3; TRBD2 aligns across 8 bases. The J segment lost 7 bases and the V segment lost 1 base, leaving 7 bases of the junction unmatched. The CDR3 spans 15 residues. Germline V gene sequence: CDR1 SGHDN, CDR2 FVKESK. CDR3 residues: CASSQAGGLQNTQYF. Here the CDR3 DNA reads TGTGCCAGCAGCCAAGCGGGGGGGCTTCAGAATACGCAGTATTTT. Variable domain in full (rest from reference TRBV14 and TRBJ2-3): EAGVTQFPSHSVIEKGQTVTLRCDPISGHDNLYWYRRVMGKEIKFLLHFVKESKQDESGMPNNRFLAERTGGTYSTLKVQPAELEDSGVYFCASSQAGGLQNTQYFGPGTRLTVL.

The V call is TRBV5-6, the J call TRBJ2-3; a weak D match, TRBD2 (5 bases). V was clipped by 4 bases and J by 0 bases, with 15 bases between them. The CDR3 length is 16 residues. Germline V lookup: CDR1 SGHDT, CDR2 YYEEEE. The CDR3 nucleotides are TGTGCCAGCAGCGGACTTGTTGAAACTAGCACAGATACGCAGTATTTT. It is translated as CASSGLVETSTDTQYF.

V and J are TRBV18 and TRBJ1-2, with no clear D. Trimming took 2 bases from V and 5 from J, leaving 6 bases between them. The CDR3 loop spans 12 amino acids. The germline V gene encodes CDR1 KGHSH and CDR2 LQKENI. The CDR3 DNA reads TGTGCCAGCTCACCAAGAGGGTATGGCTACACCTTC. It yields the protein CASSPRGYGYTF.

This sequence joins TRBV11-2 and TRBJ2-7, with D possibly matching TRBD2 (7 bases). Trimming removed 0 bases at V and 4 bases at J, with 13 bases between. Looked up from germline, CDR1 is SGHAT and CDR2 is FQNNGV. The CDR3 has 15 residues. The CDR3 is CASSLDPGGVYEQYF. Here the CDR3 DNA reads TGTGCCAGCAGCTTAGATCCGGGGGGCGTGTACGAGCAGTACTTC.

This clone has a single count. The gene calls are TRBV3-1 (or the pseudogene TRBV3-2) and TRBJ2-4; TRBD2 matches 8 bases. Germline V CDR1 and CDR2: LGHDT, YNNKEL (reference sequence). V dropped 0 bases and J dropped 2; count of bases not matched to a gene: 9. This CDR3 is built from 18 residues. This CDR3 is CASSQDLNGGDPKNIQYF. In nucleotides, the CDR3 is TGTGCCAGCAGCCAAGATCTTAACGGGGGGGACCCCAAAAACATTCAGTACTTC.